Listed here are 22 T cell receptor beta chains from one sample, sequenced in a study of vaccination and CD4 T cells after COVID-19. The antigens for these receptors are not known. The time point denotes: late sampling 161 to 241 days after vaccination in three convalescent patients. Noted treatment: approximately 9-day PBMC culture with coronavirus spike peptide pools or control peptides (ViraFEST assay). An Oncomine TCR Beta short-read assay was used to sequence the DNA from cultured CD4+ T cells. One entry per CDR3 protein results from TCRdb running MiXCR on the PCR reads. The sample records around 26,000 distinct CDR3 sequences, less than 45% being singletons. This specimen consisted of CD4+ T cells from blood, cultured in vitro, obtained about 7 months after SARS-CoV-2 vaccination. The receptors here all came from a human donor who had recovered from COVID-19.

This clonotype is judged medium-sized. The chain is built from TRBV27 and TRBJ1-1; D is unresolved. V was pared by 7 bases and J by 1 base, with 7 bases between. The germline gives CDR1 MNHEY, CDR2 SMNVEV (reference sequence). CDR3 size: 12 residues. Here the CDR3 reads CASTTTNTEAFF. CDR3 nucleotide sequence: TGTGCCAGCACAACCACGAACACTGAAGCTTTCTTT.

The CDR3 is CASSEGAGYNEQFF. The CDR3 bases are TGCGCCAGCAGTGAAGGAGCCGGCTACAATGAGCAGTTCTTC. This chain connects TRBV10-1 to TRBJ2-1; D not resolved. Trimming removed 3 bases from V and 3 bases from J, with 9 bases in between. Germline V gene sequence: CDR1 WNHNN, CDR2 SYGVQD (reference sequence). This CDR3 has 14 amino acids.

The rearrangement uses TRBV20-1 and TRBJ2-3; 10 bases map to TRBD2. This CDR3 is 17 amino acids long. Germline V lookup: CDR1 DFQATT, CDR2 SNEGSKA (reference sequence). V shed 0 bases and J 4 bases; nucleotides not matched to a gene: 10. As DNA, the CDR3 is TGCAGTGCTAGAGATCTGCCTAGCGGGAGTCGCTCAGATACGCAGTATTTT. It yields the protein CSARDLPSGSRSDTQYF.

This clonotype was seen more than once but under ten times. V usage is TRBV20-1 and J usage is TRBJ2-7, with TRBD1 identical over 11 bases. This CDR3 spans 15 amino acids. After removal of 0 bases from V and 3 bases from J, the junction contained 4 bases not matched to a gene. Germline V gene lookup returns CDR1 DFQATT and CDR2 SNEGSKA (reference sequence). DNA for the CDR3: TGCAGTGCTAGAGACCCCGGGACAGGGGGCTACGAGCAGTACTTC. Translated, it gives CSARDPGTGGYEQYF.

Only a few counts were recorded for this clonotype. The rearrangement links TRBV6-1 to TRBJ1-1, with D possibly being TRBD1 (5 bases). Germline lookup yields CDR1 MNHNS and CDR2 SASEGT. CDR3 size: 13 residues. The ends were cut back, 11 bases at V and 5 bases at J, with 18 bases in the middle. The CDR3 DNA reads TGTGCCTCCACGCAAATGGGGGGAACTGAAGCTTTCTTT. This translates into CASTQMGGTEAFF.

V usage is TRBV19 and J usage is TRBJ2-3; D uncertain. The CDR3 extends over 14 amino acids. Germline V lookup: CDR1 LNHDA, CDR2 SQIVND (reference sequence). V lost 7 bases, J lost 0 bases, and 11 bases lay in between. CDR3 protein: CASTQQFSTDTQYF. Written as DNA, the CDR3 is TGTGCCAGTACCCAGCAGTTTAGCACAGATACGCAGTATTTT.

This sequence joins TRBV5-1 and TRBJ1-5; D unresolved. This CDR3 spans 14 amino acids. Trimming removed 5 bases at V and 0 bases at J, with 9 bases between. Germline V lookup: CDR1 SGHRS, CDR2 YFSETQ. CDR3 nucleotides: TGCGCCAGCAGGCCCGGCTATAGCAATCAGCCCCAGCATTTT. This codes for CASRPGYSNQPQHF. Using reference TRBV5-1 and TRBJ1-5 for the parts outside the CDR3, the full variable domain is KAGVTQTPRYLIKTRGQQVTLSCSPISGHRSVSWYQQTPGQGLQFLFEYFSETQRNKGNFPGRFSGRQFSNSRSEMNVSTLELGDSALYLCASRPGYSNQPQHFGDGTRLSIL.

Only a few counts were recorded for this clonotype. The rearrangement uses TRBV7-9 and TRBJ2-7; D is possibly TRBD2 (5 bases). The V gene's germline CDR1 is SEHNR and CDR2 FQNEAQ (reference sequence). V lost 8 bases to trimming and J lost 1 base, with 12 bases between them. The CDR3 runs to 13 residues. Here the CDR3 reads CASGLSVSYEQYF. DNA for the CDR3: TGTGCCAGCGGGCTTAGCGTTTCCTACGAGCAGTACTTC.

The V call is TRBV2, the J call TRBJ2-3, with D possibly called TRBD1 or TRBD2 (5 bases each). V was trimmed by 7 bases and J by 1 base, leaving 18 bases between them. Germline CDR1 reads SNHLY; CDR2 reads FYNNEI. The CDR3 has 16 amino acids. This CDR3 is CASKGVARGGTDTQYF. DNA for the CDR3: TGTGCCAGCAAGGGTGTGGCTAGGGGAGGCACAGATACGCAGTATTTT.

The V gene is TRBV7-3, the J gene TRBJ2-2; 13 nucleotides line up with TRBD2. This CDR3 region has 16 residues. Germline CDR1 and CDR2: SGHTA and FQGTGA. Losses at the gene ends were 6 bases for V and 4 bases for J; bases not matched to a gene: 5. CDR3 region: CASRRGTSGITGELFF. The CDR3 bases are TGTGCCAGCAGGCGCGGGACTAGCGGGATCACCGGGGAGCTGTTTTTT.

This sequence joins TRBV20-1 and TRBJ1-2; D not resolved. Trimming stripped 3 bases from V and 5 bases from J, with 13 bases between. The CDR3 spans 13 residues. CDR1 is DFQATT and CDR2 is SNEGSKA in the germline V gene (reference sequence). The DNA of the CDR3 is TGCAGTGCTAGGGCCCCCCCGACTTATGGCTACACCTTC. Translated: CSARAPPTYGYTF.

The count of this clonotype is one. In DNA form, the CDR3 reads TGTGCCAGCAGGACCGGGACAGGGGGCTCGGCTGAAGCTTTCTTT. This gives the protein CASRTGTGGSAEAFF. The V gene is TRBV6-1, the J gene TRBJ1-1; TRBD1 agrees at 12 bases. The junction had 8 bases not matched to a gene; V was cut back by 6 bases and J by 6 bases. The germline gives CDR1 MNHNS, CDR2 SASEGT. The CDR3 is 15 residues long.

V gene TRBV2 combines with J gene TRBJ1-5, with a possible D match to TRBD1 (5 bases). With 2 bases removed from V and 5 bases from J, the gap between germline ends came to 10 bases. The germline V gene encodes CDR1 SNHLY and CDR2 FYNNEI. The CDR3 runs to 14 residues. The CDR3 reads CASSELGDYQPQHF. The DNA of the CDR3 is TGTGCCAGCAGTGAACTGGGGGATTATCAGCCCCAGCATTTT.

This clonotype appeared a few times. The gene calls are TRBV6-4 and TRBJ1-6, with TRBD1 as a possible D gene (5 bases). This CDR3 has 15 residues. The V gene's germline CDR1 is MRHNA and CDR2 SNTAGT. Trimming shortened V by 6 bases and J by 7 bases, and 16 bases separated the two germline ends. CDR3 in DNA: TGTGCCAGCAGCAGACGAGTGGGGCTCAATTCACCCCTCCACTTT. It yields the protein CASSRRVGLNSPLHF.

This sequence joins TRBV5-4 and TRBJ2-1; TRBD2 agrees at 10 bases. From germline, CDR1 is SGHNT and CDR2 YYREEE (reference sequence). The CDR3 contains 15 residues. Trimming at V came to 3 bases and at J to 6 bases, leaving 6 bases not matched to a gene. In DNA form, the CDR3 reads TGTGCCAGCAGCTGGACTAGCGGCGTGCTCAATGAGCAGTTCTTC. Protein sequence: CASSWTSGVLNEQFF.

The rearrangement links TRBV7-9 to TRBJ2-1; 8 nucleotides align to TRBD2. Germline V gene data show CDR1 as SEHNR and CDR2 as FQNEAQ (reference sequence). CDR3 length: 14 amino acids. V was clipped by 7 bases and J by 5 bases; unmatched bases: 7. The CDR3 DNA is TGTGCCAGCACCCGGGGGACTAGGAACAATGAGCAGTTCTTC. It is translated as CASTRGTRNNEQFF.

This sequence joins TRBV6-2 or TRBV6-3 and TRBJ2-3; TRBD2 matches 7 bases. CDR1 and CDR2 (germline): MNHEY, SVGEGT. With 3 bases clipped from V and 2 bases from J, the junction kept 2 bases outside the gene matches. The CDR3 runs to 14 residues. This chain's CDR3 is CASSYGGDTDTQYF. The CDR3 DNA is TGTGCCAGCAGTTATGGGGGGGACACAGATACGCAGTATTTT.

The CDR3 is CSASPIWEGRRSTDTQYF. The DNA of the CDR3 is TGCAGTGCTAGCCCCATTTGGGAAGGGAGGAGGAGCACAGATACGCAGTATTTT. V and J are TRBV20-1 and TRBJ2-3; a weak D match, TRBD2 (6 bases). Germline lookup yields CDR1 DFQATT and CDR2 SNEGSKA (reference sequence). CDR3 length equals 18 residues. With 3 bases removed from V and 0 bases from J, the gap between germline ends came to 22 bases.

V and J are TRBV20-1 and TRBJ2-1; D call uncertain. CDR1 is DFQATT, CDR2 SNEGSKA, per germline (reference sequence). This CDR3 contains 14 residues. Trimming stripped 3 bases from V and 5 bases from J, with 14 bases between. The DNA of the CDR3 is TGCAGTGCTAGTTACTTGGTCGACAACAATGAGCAGTTCTTC. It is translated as CSASYLVDNNEQFF.

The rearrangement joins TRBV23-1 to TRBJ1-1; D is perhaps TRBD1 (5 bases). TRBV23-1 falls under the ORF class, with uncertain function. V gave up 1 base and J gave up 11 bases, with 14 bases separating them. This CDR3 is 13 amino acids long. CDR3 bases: TGCGCCAGCAGTCAATTTCCCAGGGAATCGGCTTTCTTT. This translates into CASSQFPRESAFF.

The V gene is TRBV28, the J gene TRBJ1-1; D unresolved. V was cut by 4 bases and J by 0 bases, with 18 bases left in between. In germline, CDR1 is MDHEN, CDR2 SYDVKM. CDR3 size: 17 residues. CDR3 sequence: CASSSWTQLRMNTEAFF. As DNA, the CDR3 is TGTGCCAGCAGTTCTTGGACCCAACTCCGTATGAACACTGAAGCTTTCTTT.

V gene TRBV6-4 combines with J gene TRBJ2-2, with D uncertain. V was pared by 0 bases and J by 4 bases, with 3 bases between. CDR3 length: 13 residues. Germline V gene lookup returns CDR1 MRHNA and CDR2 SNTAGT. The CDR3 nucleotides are TGTGCCAGCAGTGACTCTGCCACCGGGGAGCTGTTTTTT. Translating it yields CASSDSATGELFF.